This T cell receptor (beta chain) was recorded in a study of shared clonotypes between healthy human individuals. As for the study in general: Three plates each covered CD4 naive and memory; CD8 naive two, CD8 memory one.

As regards this clone: No antigen is known for it.

The ends were cut back, 4 bases at V and 3 bases at J, with 16 bases in the middle. CDR3 length: 14 amino acids. From germline, CDR1 is SQVTM and CDR2 ANQGSEA. CD45RO-negative, CCR7-selected cells formed the naive CD8 fraction, which excluded terminally differentiated effector memory CD45RA+ cells. Study observations and caveats: Despite large depth, sorted-subset datasets appeared incompletely sequenced. Relative to their counterparts shared across all four donors, non-shared clonotypes exhibited diminished generation probabilities.

Study processing details: ImmunoSEQ output lacked quality scores and full-length reads, limiting matched filtering. Repertoires were generated with immunoSEQ multiplex PCR, while TCRdb's copy carries only in-frame clones and drops some. V, J and clone size derive from that table, while D and trimming were established from the DNA sequence. Of over 2,000,000 clones listed, 93% were seen once; the top ten hold approximately 1.6%. The clonotype comes from a man younger than 35 in good health. Some clones in this sample may be carry-over from other donors' samples. The sequenced material came from naive CD8+ T cells from PBMCs. V and J are TRBV29-1 and TRBJ2-7; D gene unclear. CDR3 coding DNA: TGCAGCGTTGTGGGTAGAAGAGGCGTCTACGAGCAGTACTTC. It encodes CSVVGRRGVYEQYF.